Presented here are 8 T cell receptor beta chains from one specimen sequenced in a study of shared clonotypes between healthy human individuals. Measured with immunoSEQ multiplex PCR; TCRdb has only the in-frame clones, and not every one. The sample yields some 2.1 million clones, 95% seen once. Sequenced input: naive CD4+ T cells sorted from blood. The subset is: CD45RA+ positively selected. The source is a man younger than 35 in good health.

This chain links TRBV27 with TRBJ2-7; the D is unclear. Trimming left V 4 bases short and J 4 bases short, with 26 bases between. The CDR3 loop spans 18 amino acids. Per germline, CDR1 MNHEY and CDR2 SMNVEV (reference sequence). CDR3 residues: CASSWPFIGFATRYEQYF. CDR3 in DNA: TGTGCCAGCAGTTGGCCTTTCATAGGTTTTGCTACCCGATACGAGCAGTACTTC.

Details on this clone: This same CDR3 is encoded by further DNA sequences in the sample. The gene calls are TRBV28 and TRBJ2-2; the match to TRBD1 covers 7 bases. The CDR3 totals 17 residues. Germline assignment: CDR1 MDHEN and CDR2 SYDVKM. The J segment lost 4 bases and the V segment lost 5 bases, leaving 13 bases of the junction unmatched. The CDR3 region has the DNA TGTGCCAGCAGTCTTCTAGCAGGGGGAACCCGCACCGGGGAGCTGTTTTTT. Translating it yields CASSLLAGGTRTGELFF.

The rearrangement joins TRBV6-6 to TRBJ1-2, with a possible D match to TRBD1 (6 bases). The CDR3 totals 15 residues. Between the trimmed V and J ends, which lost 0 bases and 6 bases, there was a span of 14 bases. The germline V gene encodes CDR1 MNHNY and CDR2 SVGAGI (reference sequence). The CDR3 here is CASSYSRGGNDGYTF. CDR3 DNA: TGTGCCAGCAGTTACTCCAGGGGAGGGAATGATGGCTACACCTTC.

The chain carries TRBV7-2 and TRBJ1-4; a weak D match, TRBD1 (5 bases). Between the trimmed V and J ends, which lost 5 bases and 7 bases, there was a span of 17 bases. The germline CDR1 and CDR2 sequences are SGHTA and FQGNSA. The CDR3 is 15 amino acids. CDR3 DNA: TGTGCCAGCAGCCCACAGGCGGGCGAGGGTGAAAAACTGTTTTTT. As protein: CASSPQAGEGEKLFF.

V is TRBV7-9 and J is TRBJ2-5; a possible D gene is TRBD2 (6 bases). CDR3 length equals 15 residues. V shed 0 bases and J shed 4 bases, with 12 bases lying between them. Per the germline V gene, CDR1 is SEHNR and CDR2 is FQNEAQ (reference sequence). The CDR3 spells CASSLAGGWPETQYF. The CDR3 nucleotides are TGTGCCAGCAGCTTAGCGGGAGGATGGCCAGAGACCCAGTACTTC.

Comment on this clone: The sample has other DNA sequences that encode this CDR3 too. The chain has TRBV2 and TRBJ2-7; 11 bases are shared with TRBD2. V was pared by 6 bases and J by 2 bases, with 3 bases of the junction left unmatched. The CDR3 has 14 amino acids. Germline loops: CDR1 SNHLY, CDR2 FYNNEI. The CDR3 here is CASSIAGGPYEQYF. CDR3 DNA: TGTGCCAGCAGCATAGCGGGGGGGCCCTACGAGCAGTACTTC.

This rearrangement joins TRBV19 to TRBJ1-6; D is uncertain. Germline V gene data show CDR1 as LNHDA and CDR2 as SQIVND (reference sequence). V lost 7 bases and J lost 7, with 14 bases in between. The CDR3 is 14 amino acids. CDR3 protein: CASTRPESNSPLHF. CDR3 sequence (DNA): TGTGCCAGTACTCGCCCGGAGTCCAATTCACCCCTCCACTTT.

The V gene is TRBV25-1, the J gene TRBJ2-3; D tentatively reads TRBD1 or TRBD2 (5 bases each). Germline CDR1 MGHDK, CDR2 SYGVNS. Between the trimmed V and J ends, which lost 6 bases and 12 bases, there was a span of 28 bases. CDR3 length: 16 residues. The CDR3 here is CASSADSVWGRTAQYF. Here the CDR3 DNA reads TGTGCCAGCAGCGCCGATAGCGTATGGGGACGGACTGCCCAGTATTTT.